This T cell receptor (beta chain) stems from a study of graft-versus-host responses after intestinal transplantation. Study context: Recipients got multivisceral, liver-intestinal, or isolated intestinal transplants. Anti-thymocyte globulin induction was given to all recipients, followed by tacrolimus and steroids for 2 to 4 years.

Investigators treated the graft tissue so that it released intraepithelial and lamina propria lymphocytes. The length of the CDR3 is 13 residues. Germline CDR1 GTSNPN, CDR2 SVGIG (reference sequence). Trimming left V 5 bases short and J 10 bases short, with 20 bases between. Study-wide results and caveats: With peak circulating GvH clone levels came an association with early post-transplant HvG declines.

Points on this clone: The antigen is unknown.

Sequencing was performed with immunoSEQ multiplex PCR; in TCRdb, only in-frame clones are kept and a portion is missing. Counted here are about 15,000 clones, around 69% occurring once; the ten biggest clones make up about 3.5%. This TCR derives from a human patient who received an intestinal transplant, so some T cells may come from the graft donor. The sequencing here drew on ileum tissue, taken 14 days after transplant. V usage is TRBV30 and J usage is TRBJ1-1; D might be TRBD1 (6 bases). The CDR3 bases are TGTGCCTGGGCCCTGGTGACAGGCGGTATAGCTTTCTTT. Its translation: CAWALVTGGIAFF. Using reference TRBV30 and TRBJ1-1 for the parts outside the CDR3, the full variable domain is SQTIHQWPATLVQPVGSPLSLECTVEGTSNPNLYWYRQAAGRGLQLLFYSVGIGQISSEVPQNLSASRPQDRQFILSSKKLLLSDSGFYLCAWALVTGGIAFFGQGTRLTVV.